The clone carrying this T cell receptor beta chain was observed a few times. Its cognate antigen is unknown. iRepertoire HTBI primers and Arm-PCR of CDR3 regions built TCR beta libraries. One entry per CDR3 protein results from TCRdb running MiXCR on the multiplex PCR reads. The sample contains some 420,000 distinct CDR3 sequences, around a fifth of which appear only once. The data belong to a study of regulatory T cells in long-lasting Graves disease. Time point denoted: persistent/refractory GD, antithyroid drugs over 5 years with positive TRAb. The TCR library was made from RNA that had been extracted from PBMCs in TRIzol. Diagnosing Graves' disease relied on the American Thyroid Association guidelines. Study-wide results and caveats: Limited samples may have lowered accuracy. Persistent disease was associated with favored TRBV28 usage and with favored use of TRBJ1-2 and TRBJ2-5.

Trimming removed 1 base from V and 7 bases from J; junction bases left unmatched: 4. Germline lookup yields CDR1 SEHNR and CDR2 FQNEAQ (reference sequence). The CDR3 covers 13 residues. The V call is TRBV7-9, the J call TRBJ2-7; TRBD1 agrees at 7 bases. Here the sequenced sample was peripheral blood mononuclear cells (PBMCs), taken when the disease was refractory, from a patient treated with antithyroid drugs. The TCR sequence derives from a female donor with Graves disease. CDR3 DNA: TGTGCCAGCAGCTTAGAGGGGGCGAGTGAGCAGTACTTC. Its protein is CASSLEGASEQYF.